This entry is about one TCR beta chain. Its antigen is currently unknown. Looked up from germline, CDR1 is SGHNT and CDR2 is YENEEA. The CDR3 covers 16 residues. The V and J ends lost 7 bases and 3 bases, in that order; junction bases with no gene match: 7. This record comes from a study of cytomegalovirus exposure and HLA in healthy donors. Study as a whole: The 95 to 150 validation repertoires were produced on the same platform as the approximately 670 repertoires of the first cohort. This was reported in a later analysis. Study-wide results and limits: Many donors shared some public TCRs, even though most TCR sequences were rare. According to a subsequent analysis, TCR clusters identified in the first cohort showed a tendency to co-occur across the approximately 130 validation repertoires. Confirmation in vitro established that a few CMV-associated chains were specific for CMV antigens.

Libraries were prepared by immunoSEQ multiplex PCR; TCRdb keeps only in-frame clonotypes and omits some of them. Here the sample spans about 170,000 clones, about 86% being singletons. Sequencing was done on a sample of PBMCs. The chain carries TRBV11-3 and TRBJ2-3; 13 bases are a match to TRBD2. This receptor was obtained from a young woman in good health and CMV-seronegative. The CDR3 is CASIPMGLAGTDTQYF. CDR3 coding DNA: TGTGCCAGCATCCCGATGGGACTAGCGGGAACAGATACGCAGTATTTT.